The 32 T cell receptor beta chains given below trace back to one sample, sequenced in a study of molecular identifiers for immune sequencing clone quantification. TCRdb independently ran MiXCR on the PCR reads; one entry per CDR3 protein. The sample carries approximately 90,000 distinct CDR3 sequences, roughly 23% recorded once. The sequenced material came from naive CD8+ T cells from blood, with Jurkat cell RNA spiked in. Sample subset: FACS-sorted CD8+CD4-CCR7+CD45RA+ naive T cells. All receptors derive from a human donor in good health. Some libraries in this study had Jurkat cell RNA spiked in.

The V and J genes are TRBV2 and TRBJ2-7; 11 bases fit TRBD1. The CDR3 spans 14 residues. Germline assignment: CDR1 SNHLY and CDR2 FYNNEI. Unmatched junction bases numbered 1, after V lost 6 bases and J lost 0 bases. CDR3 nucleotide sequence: TGTGCCAGCAGGGGGACAGGGGGCTCCTACGAGCAGTACTTC. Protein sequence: CASRGTGGSYEQYF. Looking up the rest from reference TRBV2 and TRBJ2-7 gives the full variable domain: EPEVTQTPSHQVTQMGQEVILRCVPISNHLYFYWYRQILGQKVEFLVSFYNNEISEKSEIFDDQFSVERPDGSNFTLKIRSTKLEDSAMYFCASRGTGGSYEQYFGPGTRLTVT.

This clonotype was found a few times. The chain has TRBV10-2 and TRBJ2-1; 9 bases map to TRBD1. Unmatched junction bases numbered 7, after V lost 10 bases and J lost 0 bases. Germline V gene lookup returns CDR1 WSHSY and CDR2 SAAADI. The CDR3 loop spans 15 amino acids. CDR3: CATSGQGPSYNEQFF. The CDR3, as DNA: TGCGCCACCTCGGGACAGGGACCCTCCTACAATGAGCAGTTCTTC.

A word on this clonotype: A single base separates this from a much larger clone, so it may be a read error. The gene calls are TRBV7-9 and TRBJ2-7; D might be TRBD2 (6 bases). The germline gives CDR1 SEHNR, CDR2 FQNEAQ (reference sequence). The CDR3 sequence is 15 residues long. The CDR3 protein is CTSSGVGGVLYEQYF. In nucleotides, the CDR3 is TGTACCAGCAGTGGGGTTGGAGGGGTACTCTACGAGCAGTACTTC.

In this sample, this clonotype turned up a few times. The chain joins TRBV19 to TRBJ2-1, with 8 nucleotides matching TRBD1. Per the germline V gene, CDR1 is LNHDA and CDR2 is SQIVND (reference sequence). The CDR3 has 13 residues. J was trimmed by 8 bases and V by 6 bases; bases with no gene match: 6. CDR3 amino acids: CASSRGLSDEQFF. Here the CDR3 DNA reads TGTGCCAGTAGCAGGGGGCTAAGCGATGAGCAGTTCTTC.

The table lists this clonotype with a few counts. CDR3 amino acids: CASSEFGTEDAQQYF. The CDR3 DNA sequence: TGTGCCAGCAGTGAATTTGGGACAGAAGACGCCCAGCAGTACTTC. V gene TRBV25-1 combines with J gene TRBJ2-7, with 7 bases lining up with TRBD1. In germline, CDR1 is MGHDK, CDR2 SYGVNS. The CDR3 has 15 residues. J gave up 8 bases and V 1 base, and 11 bases lay outside the gene matches.

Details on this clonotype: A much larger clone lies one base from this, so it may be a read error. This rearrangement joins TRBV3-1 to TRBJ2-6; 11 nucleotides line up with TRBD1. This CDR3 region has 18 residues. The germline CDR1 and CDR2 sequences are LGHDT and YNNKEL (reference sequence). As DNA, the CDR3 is TGTGCCAGCAGCCAATTGAGGACAGGGGGCTTAGGGGCCAACGTCCTGGCTTTC. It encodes CASSQLRTGGLGANVLAF.

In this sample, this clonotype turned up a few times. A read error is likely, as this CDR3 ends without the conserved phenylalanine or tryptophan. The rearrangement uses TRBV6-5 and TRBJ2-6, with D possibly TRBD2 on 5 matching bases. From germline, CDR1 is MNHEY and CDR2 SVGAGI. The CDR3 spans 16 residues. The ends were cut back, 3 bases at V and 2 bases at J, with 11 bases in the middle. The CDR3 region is CASSYNGDPGANVLTL. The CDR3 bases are TGTGCCAGCAGTTATAACGGGGATCCTGGGGCCAACGTCCTGACTCTC.

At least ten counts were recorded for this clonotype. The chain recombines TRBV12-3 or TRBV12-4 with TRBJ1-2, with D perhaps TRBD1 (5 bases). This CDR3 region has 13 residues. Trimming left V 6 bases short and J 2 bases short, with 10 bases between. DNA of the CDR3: TGTGCCAGCAGCCCGGGACGGAACTATGGCTACACCTTC. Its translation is CASSPGRNYGYTF.

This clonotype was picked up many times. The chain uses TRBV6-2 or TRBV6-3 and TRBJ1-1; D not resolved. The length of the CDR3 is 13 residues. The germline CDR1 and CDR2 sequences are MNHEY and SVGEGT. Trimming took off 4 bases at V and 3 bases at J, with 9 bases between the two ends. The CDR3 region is CASSSWSYTEAFF. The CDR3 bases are TGTGCCAGCAGTTCTTGGTCGTACACTGAAGCTTTCTTT.

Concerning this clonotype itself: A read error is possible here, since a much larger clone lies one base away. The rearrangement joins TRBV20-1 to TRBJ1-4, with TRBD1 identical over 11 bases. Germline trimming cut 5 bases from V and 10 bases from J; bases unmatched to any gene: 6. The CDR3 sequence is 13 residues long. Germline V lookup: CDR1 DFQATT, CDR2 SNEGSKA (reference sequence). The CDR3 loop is CSASRTGGVKLFF. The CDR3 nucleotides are TGCAGTGCTTCCAGGACAGGGGGCGTAAAACTGTTTTTT.

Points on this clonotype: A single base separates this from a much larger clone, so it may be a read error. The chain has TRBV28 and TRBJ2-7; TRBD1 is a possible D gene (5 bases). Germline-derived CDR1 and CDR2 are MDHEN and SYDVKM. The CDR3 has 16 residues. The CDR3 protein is CASSPRTSWGSYEQCF. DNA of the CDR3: TGTGCCAGCAGTCCCCGAACGTCATGGGGCTCCTACGAGCAGTGCTTC.

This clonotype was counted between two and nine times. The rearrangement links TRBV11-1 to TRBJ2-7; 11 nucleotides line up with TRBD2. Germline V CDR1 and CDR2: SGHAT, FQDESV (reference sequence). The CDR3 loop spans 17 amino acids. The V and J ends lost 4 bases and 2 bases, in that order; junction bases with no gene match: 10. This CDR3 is CASSSFTTSGVPYEQYF. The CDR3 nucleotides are TGTGCCAGCAGCTCCTTCACGACTAGCGGGGTTCCCTACGAGCAGTACTTC.

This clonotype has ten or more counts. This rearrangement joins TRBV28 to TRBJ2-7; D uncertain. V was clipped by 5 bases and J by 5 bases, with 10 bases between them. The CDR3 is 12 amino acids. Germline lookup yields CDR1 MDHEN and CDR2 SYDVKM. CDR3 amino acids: CASSPPLDEQYF. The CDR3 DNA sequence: TGTGCCAGCAGTCCACCCCTCGACGAGCAGTACTTC.

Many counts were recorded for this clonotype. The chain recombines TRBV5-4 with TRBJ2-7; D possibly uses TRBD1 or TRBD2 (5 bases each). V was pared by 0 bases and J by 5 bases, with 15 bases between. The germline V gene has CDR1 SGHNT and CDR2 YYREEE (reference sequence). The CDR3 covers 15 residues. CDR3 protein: CASSLAGTTDDEQYF. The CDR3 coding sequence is TGTGCCAGCAGCTTGGCTGGGACCACCGACGACGAGCAGTACTTC.

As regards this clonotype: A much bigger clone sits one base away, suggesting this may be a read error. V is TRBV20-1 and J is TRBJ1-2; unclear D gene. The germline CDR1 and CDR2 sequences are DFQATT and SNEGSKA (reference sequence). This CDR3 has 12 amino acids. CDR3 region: CSAQWTNYGCTF. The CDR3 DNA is TGCAGTGCTCAATGGACCAACTATGGCTGCACCTTC.

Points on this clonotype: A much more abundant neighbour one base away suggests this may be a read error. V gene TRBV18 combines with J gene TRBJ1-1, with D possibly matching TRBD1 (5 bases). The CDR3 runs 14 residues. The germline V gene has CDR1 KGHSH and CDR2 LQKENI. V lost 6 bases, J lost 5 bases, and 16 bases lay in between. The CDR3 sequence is CASSQDGQGTEAFF. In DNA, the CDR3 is TGTGCCAGCTCCCAGGACGGGCAGGGAACTGAAGCTTTCTTT.

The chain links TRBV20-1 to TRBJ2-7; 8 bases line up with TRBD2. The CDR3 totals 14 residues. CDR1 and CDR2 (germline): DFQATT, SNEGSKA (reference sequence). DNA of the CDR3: TGCCGCGCTAGGGTGCGGGGACTAGGTGACGAGCAGTACTTC. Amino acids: CRARVRGLGDEQYF.

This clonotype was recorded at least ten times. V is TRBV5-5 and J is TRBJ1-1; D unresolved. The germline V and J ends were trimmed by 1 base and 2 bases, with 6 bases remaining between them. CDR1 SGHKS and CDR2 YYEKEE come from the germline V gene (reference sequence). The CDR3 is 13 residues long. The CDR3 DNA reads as TGTGCCAGCAGCTTGTGGTTTAACACTGAAGCTTTCTTT. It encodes CASSLWFNTEAFF.

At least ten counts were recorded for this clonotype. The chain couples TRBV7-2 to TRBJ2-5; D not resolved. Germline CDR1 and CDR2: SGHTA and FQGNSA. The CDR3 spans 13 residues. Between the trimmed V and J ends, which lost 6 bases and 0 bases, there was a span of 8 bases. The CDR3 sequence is CASRGGYQETQYF. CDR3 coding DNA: TGTGCCAGCAGAGGCGGATACCAAGAGACCCAGTACTTC.

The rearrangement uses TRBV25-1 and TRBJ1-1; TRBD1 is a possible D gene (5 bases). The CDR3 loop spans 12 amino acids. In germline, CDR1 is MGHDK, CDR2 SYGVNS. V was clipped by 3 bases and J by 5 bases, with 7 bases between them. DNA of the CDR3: TGTGCCAGCAGTGATGAGGGGACTGAAGCTTTCTTT. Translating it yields CASSDEGTEAFF.

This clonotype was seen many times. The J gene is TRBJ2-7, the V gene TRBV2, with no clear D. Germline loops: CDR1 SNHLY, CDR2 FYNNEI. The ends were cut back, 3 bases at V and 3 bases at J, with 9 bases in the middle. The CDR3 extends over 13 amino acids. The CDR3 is CASSDFRFYEQYF. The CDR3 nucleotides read TGTGCCAGCAGTGACTTCAGATTCTACGAGCAGTACTTC.

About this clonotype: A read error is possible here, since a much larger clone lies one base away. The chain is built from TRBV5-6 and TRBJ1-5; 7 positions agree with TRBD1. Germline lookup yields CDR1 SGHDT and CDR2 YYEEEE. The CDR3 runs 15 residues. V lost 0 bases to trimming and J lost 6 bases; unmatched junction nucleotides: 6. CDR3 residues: CASSLGTGISQPQHF. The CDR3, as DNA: TGTGCCAGCAGCTTGGGGACAGGCATAAGTCAGCCCCAGCATTTT.

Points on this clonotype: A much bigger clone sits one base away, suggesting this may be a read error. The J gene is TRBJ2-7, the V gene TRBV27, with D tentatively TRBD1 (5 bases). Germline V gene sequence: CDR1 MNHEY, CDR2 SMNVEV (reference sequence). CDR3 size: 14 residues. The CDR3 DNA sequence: TGTGCCAGCACCCCCGCCCAGGGCTCCTACGAGCAGCACTTC. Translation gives CASTPAQGSYEQHF.

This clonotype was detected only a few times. CDR3 coding DNA: TGCGCCAGCAGCGGGGGGGACGGGGGCTACACCTTC. Protein sequence: CASSGGDGGYTF. This chain links TRBV4-1 with TRBJ1-2; D is perhaps TRBD1 (5 bases). V was clipped by 5 bases and J by 8 bases, with 12 bases between them. CDR3 length: 12 residues. Germline V gene data show CDR1 as MGHRA and CDR2 as YSYEKL.

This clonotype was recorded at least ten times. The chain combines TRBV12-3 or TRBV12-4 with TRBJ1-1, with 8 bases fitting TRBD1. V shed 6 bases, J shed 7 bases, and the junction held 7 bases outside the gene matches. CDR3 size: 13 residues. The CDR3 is CASSPGQGVEAFF. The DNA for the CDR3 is TGTGCCAGCAGCCCCGGACAGGGCGTTGAAGCTTTCTTT.

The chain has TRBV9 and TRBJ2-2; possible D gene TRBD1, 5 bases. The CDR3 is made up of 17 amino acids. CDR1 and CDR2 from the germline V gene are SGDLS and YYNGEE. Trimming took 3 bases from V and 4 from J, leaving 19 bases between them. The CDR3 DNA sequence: TGTGCCAGCAGCGCCTCCGGAACAGGCGAGGTCACCGGGGAGCTGTTTTTT. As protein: CASSASGTGEVTGELFF.

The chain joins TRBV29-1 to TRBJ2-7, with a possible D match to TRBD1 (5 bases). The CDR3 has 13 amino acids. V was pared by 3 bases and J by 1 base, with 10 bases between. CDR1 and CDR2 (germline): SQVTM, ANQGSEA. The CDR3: CSVETVLSYEQYF. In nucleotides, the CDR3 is TGCAGCGTTGAGACAGTTCTATCCTACGAGCAGTACTTC.

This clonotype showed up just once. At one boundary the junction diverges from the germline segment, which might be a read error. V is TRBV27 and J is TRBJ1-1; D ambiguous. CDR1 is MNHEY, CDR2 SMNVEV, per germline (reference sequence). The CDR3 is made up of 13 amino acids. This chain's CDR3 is CVSSISLGTEAFF. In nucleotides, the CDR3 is TGTGTCAGCAGCATCTCCCTGGGCACTGAAGCTTTCTTT.

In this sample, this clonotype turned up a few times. CDR3 residues: CASSLWFDRTNYGYTF. CDR3 in DNA: TGTGCCAGCAGCTTGTGGTTCGACAGGACTAACTATGGCTACACCTTC. J is TRBJ1-2 and V is TRBV7-2; possible D gene TRBD1, 6 bases. V dropped 3 bases and J dropped 0 bases, with 14 bases sitting between them. The CDR3 spans 16 residues. Looked up from germline, CDR1 is SGHTA and CDR2 is FQGNSA.

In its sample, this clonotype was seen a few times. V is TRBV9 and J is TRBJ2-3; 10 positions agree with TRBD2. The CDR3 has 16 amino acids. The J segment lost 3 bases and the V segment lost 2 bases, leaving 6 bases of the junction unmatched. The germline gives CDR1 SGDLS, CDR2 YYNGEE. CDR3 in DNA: TGTGCCAGCAGCGTTGCTAGCGGGAGTGTTACAGATACGCAGTATTTT. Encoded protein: CASSVASGSVTDTQYF. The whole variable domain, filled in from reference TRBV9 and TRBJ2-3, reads DSGVTQTPKHLITATGQRVTLRCSPRSGDLSVYWYQQSLDQGLQFLIQYYNGEERAKGNILERFSAQQFPDLHSELNLSSLELGDSALYFCASSVASGSVTDTQYFGPGTRLTVL.

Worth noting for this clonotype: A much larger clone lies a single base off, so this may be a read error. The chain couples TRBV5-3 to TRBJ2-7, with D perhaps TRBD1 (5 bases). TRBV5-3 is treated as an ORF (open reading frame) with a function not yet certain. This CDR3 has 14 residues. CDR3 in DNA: TGTGCCAGCAGCTTAGGGTCAGGGAACTACGAGCAGTACTTC. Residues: CASSLGSGNYEQYF.

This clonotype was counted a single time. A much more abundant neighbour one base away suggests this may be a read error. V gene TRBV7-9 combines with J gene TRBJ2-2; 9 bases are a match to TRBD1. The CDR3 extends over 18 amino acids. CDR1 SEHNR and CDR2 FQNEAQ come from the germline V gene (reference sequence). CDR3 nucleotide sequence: TGTGGCAGCAGCTTTTCCCCGGGACAGGGTGTGTTGGCCGGGGAGCTGTTTTTT. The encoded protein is CGSSFSPGQGVLAGELFF.